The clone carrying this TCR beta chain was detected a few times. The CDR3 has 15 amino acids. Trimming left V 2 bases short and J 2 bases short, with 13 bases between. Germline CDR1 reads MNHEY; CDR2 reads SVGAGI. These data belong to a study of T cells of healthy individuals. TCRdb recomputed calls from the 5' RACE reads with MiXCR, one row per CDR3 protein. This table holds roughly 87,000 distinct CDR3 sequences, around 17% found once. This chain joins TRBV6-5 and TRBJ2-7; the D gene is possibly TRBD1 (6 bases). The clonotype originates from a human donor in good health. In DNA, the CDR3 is TGTGCCAGCAGTTACAGGCTAGGGGGAACCTACGAGCAGTACTTC. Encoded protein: CASSYRLGGTYEQYF.